These 27 T cell receptor beta chains were sequenced from one sample in a study of control samples from healthy donors and cancer patients. Profiling relied on immunoSEQ multiplex PCR, and the TCRdb table lists in-frame clones only, not all of them. Among around 94,000 clones listed, about 91% were seen once. The sequenced material came from blood. The receptors stem from a woman under 30 in good health.

This chain links TRBV15 with TRBJ2-1, with D tentatively TRBD1 (6 bases). In germline, CDR1 is LNHNV, CDR2 YYDKDF (reference sequence). This CDR3 has 13 residues. Trimming removed 4 bases at V and 9 bases at J, with 13 bases between. The CDR3 nucleotides read TGTGCCACCAGCAAATCCAGGACAGTTGAGCAGTTCTTC. Its translation: CATSKSRTVEQFF.

The chain uses TRBV9 and TRBJ2-5; 11 bases are shared with TRBD2. The V gene's germline CDR1 is SGDLS and CDR2 YYNGEE. The CDR3 covers 16 residues. Trimming removed 0 bases from V and 2 bases from J; junction bases left unmatched: 3. The CDR3 protein is CASSVGGTSGQETQYF. CDR3 in DNA: TGTGCCAGCAGCGTAGGGGGGACTAGCGGACAAGAGACCCAGTACTTC.

The chain has TRBV29-1 and TRBJ1-6, with 8 bases lining up with TRBD1. Germline loops: CDR1 SQVTM, CDR2 ANQGSEA. The CDR3 is made up of 13 amino acids. The trim removed 5 bases at V and 4 bases at J, leaving 1 base unmatched. This CDR3 reads CSVQGAYNSPLHF. CDR3 DNA sequence: TGCAGCGTTCAGGGGGCGTATAATTCACCCCTCCACTTT.

V usage is TRBV7-2 and J usage is TRBJ1-1; D gene ambiguous. CDR3 length: 14 residues. Germline assignment: CDR1 SGHTA and CDR2 FQGNSA. The ends were cut back, 0 bases at V and 3 bases at J, with 8 bases in the middle. CDR3 nucleotide sequence: TGTGCCAGCAGCTTAGCGATTGGGCACACTGAAGCTTTCTTT. It is translated as CASSLAIGHTEAFF. Variable domain in full (rest from reference TRBV7-2 and TRBJ1-1): GAGVSQSPSNKVTEKGKDVELRCDPISGHTALYWYRQSLGQGLEFLIYFQGNSAPDKSGLPSDRFSAERTGGSVSTLTIQRTQQEDSAVYLCASSLAIGHTEAFFGQGTRLTVV.

This chain links TRBV2 with TRBJ1-6; no clear D gene. Trimming removed 7 bases at V and 3 bases at J, with 7 bases between. The length of the CDR3 is 13 residues. Germline V gives CDR1 SNHLY, CDR2 FYNNEI. CDR3 DNA sequence: TGTGCCAGCATAGATTACTATAATTCACCCCTCCACTTT. Amino acid sequence: CASIDYYNSPLHF.

The J gene is TRBJ1-6, the V gene TRBV11-3; tentatively, D is TRBD1 (5 bases). V lost 5 bases and J 5 bases, leaving 10 bases between the germline ends. CDR1 and CDR2 (germline): SGHNT, YENEEA. This CDR3 spans 14 amino acids. CDR3 in DNA: TGTGCCAGCAGCCTGGGACTGAATAATTCACCCCTCCACTTT. This gives the protein CASSLGLNNSPLHF.

This clone was recorded a few times. This chain connects TRBV7-2 to TRBJ2-7; no firm D call. Trimming pared 2 bases from V and 2 bases from J, leaving 4 bases between. Germline values: CDR1 SGHTA, CDR2 FQGNSA. The CDR3 consists of 12 residues. The CDR3 sequence is CASSLFPYEQYF. The DNA for the CDR3 is TGTGCCAGCAGCTTATTTCCCTACGAGCAGTACTTC.

This sequence joins TRBV4-2 and TRBJ2-1; 9 bases match TRBD2. CDR1 LGHNA and CDR2 YNFKEQ come from the germline V gene. The V and J ends lost 1 base and 9 bases, in that order; junction bases with no gene match: 7. CDR3 length: 15 residues. The CDR3 DNA reads TGTGCCAGCAGCCAAGGCATTAGCGGGAGTCGTGAGCAGTTCTTC. Protein: CASSQGISGSREQFF.

The rearrangement links TRBV18 to TRBJ1-2; TRBD1 might be the D (5 bases). The V gene lost 4 bases and the J gene lost 2 bases, with 8 bases spanning the gap. CDR1 and CDR2 (germline): KGHSH, LQKENI. The CDR3 has 13 residues. CDR3 in amino acids: CASSQNRNYGYTF. CDR3 coding DNA: TGTGCCAGCTCACAAAACAGGAACTATGGCTACACCTTC.

The chain uses TRBV6-1 and TRBJ2-1, with 11 nucleotides matching TRBD2. This CDR3 is built from 18 residues. Germline V gene data show CDR1 as MNHNS and CDR2 as SASEGT. The junction had 17 bases not matched to a gene; V was cut back by 4 bases and J by 9 bases. CDR3 DNA sequence: TGTGCCAGCAGTGCCCAGGGGTCCCTAGCGGGGGGTGTCAGTGAGCAGTTCTTC. It specifies CASSAQGSLAGGVSEQFF.

The genes are TRBV5-1 and TRBJ2-5; possibly TRBD2 for D (5 bases). V gave up 0 bases and J gave up 5 bases, with 8 bases separating them. Per the germline V gene, CDR1 is SGHRS and CDR2 is YFSETQ. The length of the CDR3 is 13 residues. In DNA form, the CDR3 reads TGCGCCAGCAGCTTGGCACTAGTGGAGACCCAGTACTTC. As protein: CASSLALVETQYF.

This sequence joins TRBV6-5 and TRBJ2-5; 9 nucleotides agree with TRBD2. Per the germline V gene, CDR1 is MNHEY and CDR2 is SVGAGI. V lost 10 bases to trimming and J lost 3 bases; unmatched junction nucleotides: 9. The length of the CDR3 is 14 residues. For the CDR3, the DNA is TGTGCCACCGCGGGACTAGCACCTGAAGAGACCCAGTACTTC. This gives the protein CATAGLAPEETQYF.

This clone was seen only once. The rearrangement joins TRBV19 to TRBJ1-1, with 8 bases that match TRBD1. The V gene end was trimmed by 6 bases and the J gene end by 7 bases; junction bases not matched to a gene: 7. The CDR3 sequence is 13 residues long. CDR1 is LNHDA, CDR2 SQIVND, per germline (reference sequence). CDR3 sequence reads: CASSGRTGLEAFF. In nucleotides, the CDR3 is TGTGCCAGTAGCGGCCGGACAGGGCTTGAAGCTTTCTTT. Complete variable domain (other parts from reference TRBV19 and TRBJ1-1): DGGITQSPKYLFRKEGQNVTLSCEQNLNHDAMYWYRQDPGQGLRLIYYSQIVNDFQKGDIAEGYSVSREKKESFPLTVTSAQKNPTAFYLCASSGRTGLEAFFGQGTRLTVV.

V gene TRBV7-2 combines with J gene TRBJ1-1, with TRBD1 as a possible D gene (6 bases). V dropped 5 bases and J dropped 5 bases, with 18 bases sitting between them. Germline CDR1 reads SGHTA; CDR2 reads FQGNSA. There are 15 residues in the CDR3. CDR3 in DNA: TGTGCCAGCAGCCCTCGGGGGGGGCCGCAAACTGAAGCTTTCTTT. Translated: CASSPRGGPQTEAFF.

The chain joins TRBV11-3 to TRBJ2-2; 10 bases match TRBD2. This CDR3 region has 17 residues. The germline gives CDR1 SGHNT, CDR2 YENEEA. The V and J ends lost 3 bases and 2 bases, in that order; junction bases with no gene match: 6. In DNA, the CDR3 is TGTGCCAGCAGCTTTTTAGCGGGAGGAATCAACACCGGGGAGCTGTTTTTT. Amino acids: CASSFLAGGINTGELFF.

This chain links TRBV24-1 with TRBJ2-7; D unclear. CDR1 KGHDR and CDR2 SFDVKD come from the germline V gene. The germline V and J ends were trimmed by 3 bases and 2 bases, with 16 bases remaining between them. The CDR3 is 16 amino acids. CDR3 amino acids: CATSDADGKSPYEQYF. For the CDR3, the DNA is TGTGCCACCAGTGATGCGGACGGCAAAAGCCCCTACGAGCAGTACTTC.

This clone was recorded only once. The rearrangement links TRBV2 to TRBJ1-6; tentatively, D is TRBD1 (5 bases). The CDR3 totals 14 residues. The germline CDR1 and CDR2 sequences are SNHLY and FYNNEI. The ends were cut back, 3 bases at V and 10 bases at J, with 13 bases in the middle. Here the CDR3 reads CASSDSGSGSPLHF. The DNA of the CDR3 is TGTGCCAGCAGTGATTCAGGGTCGGGCTCACCCCTCCACTTT.

The V call is TRBV2, the J call TRBJ1-3, with unresolved D. Trimming took 5 bases from V and 0 from J, leaving 17 bases between them. The CDR3 covers 17 residues. Per germline, CDR1 SNHLY and CDR2 FYNNEI. CDR3 in amino acids: CASSINVQQSSGNTIYF. In nucleotides, the CDR3 is TGTGCCAGCAGTATAAACGTGCAGCAGAGCTCTGGAAACACCATATATTTT.

This clone was observed once. The V call is TRBV7-2, the J call TRBJ2-5, with D maybe TRBD1 (6 bases). This CDR3 spans 16 amino acids. Germline V lookup: CDR1 SGHTA, CDR2 FQGNSA. V was cut by 5 bases and J by 2 bases, with 18 bases left in between. This CDR3 reads CASSPTGGQRQETQYF. DNA of the CDR3: TGTGCCAGCAGCCCAACGGGTGGACAGCGTCAAGAGACCCAGTACTTC.

This clone has more than one count but fewer than ten. The rearrangement links TRBV7-2 to TRBJ1-2; D is ambiguous. CDR3 size: 14 residues. CDR1 is SGHTA and CDR2 is FQGNSA in the germline V gene. With 5 bases removed from V and 8 bases from J, the gap between germline ends came to 18 bases. The CDR3, as DNA: TGTGCCAGCAGCCAACAACGGGGTTTTTGGGGCTACACCTTC. It specifies CASSQQRGFWGYTF.

This clone was seen a single time. The chain recombines TRBV2 with TRBJ1-3; tentatively, D is TRBD1 (6 bases). The ends were cut back, 10 bases at V and 6 bases at J, with 19 bases in the middle. This CDR3 comprises 14 residues. CDR1 is SNHLY and CDR2 is FYNNEI in the germline V gene. CDR3 residues: CATRGRQAQNTIYF. The CDR3 nucleotides read TGTGCCACTCGCGGGCGACAGGCCCAAAACACCATATATTTT. The complete variable domain, with remaining parts taken from reference TRBV2 and TRBJ1-3, reads EPEVTQTPSHQVTQMGQEVILRCVPISNHLYFYWYRQILGQKVEFLVSFYNNEISEKSEIFDDQFSVERPDGSNFTLKIRSTKLEDSAMYFCATRGRQAQNTIYFGEGSWLTVV.

The chain has TRBV5-6 and TRBJ1-5; TRBD1 is a possible D gene (5 bases). Germline V gene data show CDR1 as SGHDT and CDR2 as YYEEEE. The V end was cut by 0 bases, the J end by 4 bases, with 14 bases between. CDR3 length equals 16 residues. The CDR3, as DNA: TGTGCCAGCAGCTTGGCCGCTGGGGCCGGGAATCAGCCCCAGCATTTT. Its translation: CASSLAAGAGNQPQHF.

The genes are TRBV7-3 and TRBJ2-3, with 10 bases that match TRBD2. Unmatched junction bases numbered 6, after V lost 4 bases and J lost 2 bases. This CDR3 has 16 amino acids. The germline CDR1 and CDR2 sequences are SGHTA and FQGTGA. CDR3 nucleotides: TGTGCCAGCAGCTCCTGGACTAGCGGCAACACAGATACGCAGTATTTT. It translates to CASSSWTSGNTDTQYF.

The chain is built from TRBV19 and TRBJ1-5; tentative D call: TRBD1 (5 bases). Germline loops: CDR1 LNHDA, CDR2 SQIVND (reference sequence). V lost 1 base to trimming and J lost 1 base, with 11 bases between them. CDR3 length: 16 amino acids. In DNA, the CDR3 is TGTGCCAGTAGTATAGGTCTCAGGGCGAGCAATCAGCCCCAGCATTTT. This gives the protein CASSIGLRASNQPQHF. Combining the CDR3 with reference TRBV19 and TRBJ1-5 gives the whole variable domain DGGITQSPKYLFRKEGQNVTLSCEQNLNHDAMYWYRQDPGQGLRLIYYSQIVNDFQKGDIAEGYSVSREKKESFPLTVTSAQKNPTAFYLCASSIGLRASNQPQHFGDGTRLSIL.

The chain couples TRBV2 to TRBJ1-1, with D unresolved. This CDR3 has 12 amino acids. CDR1 is SNHLY, CDR2 FYNNEI, per germline. The V and J ends lost 7 bases and 6 bases respectively, with 12 bases between them. The CDR3 bases are TGTGCCAGCACTGTTCGGGAGGCTGAAGCTTTCTTT. This translates into CASTVREAEAFF.

This sequence joins TRBV20-1 and TRBJ2-5; D is possibly TRBD1 or TRBD2 (5 bases each). Trimming left V 6 bases short and J 6 bases short, with 11 bases between. The CDR3 is 11 residues long. Germline V CDR1 and CDR2: DFQATT, SNEGSKA (reference sequence). The CDR3 is CSAGTAQTQYF. CDR3 nucleotides: TGCAGTGCCGGGACGGCCCAGACCCAGTACTTC.

This clone was observed a single time. The chain has TRBV5-1 and TRBJ2-7; D possibly uses TRBD1 or TRBD2 (5 bases each). This CDR3 comprises 14 residues. Germline V gives CDR1 SGHRS, CDR2 YFSETQ. V shed 1 base and J shed 9 bases, with 17 bases lying between them. CDR3 sequence: CASSLKGPVLVQYF. Written as DNA, the CDR3 is TGCGCCAGCAGCTTGAAGGGACCAGTCCTTGTGCAGTACTTC.